The next 31 T cell receptor beta chains were all read from a single sample in a study of immune heterogeneity within non-small cell lung tumors. The template consisted of bulk tumor genomic DNA, with roughly 0.65 ug used per sample. Spaced far apart, several biopsies were taken from each primary tumor during surgery. The study enrolled patients with untreated, newly diagnosed non-small cell lung cancer who underwent curative surgery. TCR beta CDR3 regions came from multiplex PCR with 32 forward V and 13 reverse J primers. TCRdb recomputed calls from the multiplex PCR reads with MiXCR, one row per CDR3 protein. The table includes some 4,500 distinct CDR3 sequences, 20% to 25% detected once. Sequenced sample: lung tumor tissue. These receptors originate from a man in his fifties or sixties with non-small cell lung cancer.

This clonotype came up a few times. The chain combines TRBV5-1 with TRBJ1-6, with D unresolved. V shed 0 bases and J shed 4 bases, with 8 bases lying between them. The germline V gene encodes CDR1 SGHRS and CDR2 YFSETQ. This CDR3 is 15 amino acids long. The CDR3 protein is CASSLVSVYNSPLHF. The CDR3 DNA sequence: TGCGCCAGCAGCTTGGTATCGGTATATAATTCACCCCTCCACTTT.

This clonotype appeared once. The chain employs TRBV3-1 and TRBJ2-3; TRBD2 matches at 13 bases. The ends lost 2 bases at V and 6 bases at J; junction bases unmatched: 5. This CDR3 comprises 16 residues. Germline CDR1 and CDR2: LGHDT and YNNKEL (reference sequence). CDR3 in amino acids: CASSQRTSGGRDTQYF. The CDR3 coding sequence is TGTGCCAGCAGCCAAAGGACTAGCGGGGGACGGGATACGCAGTATTTT.

This clonotype was detected a few times. In DNA, the CDR3 is TGTGCCACAGAATCTAGCGGGAGCCTCTACAATGAGCAGTTCTTC. It codes for CATESSGSLYNEQFF. The J gene is TRBJ2-1, the V gene TRBV24-1, with TRBD2 matching over 10 bases. The V segment lost 10 bases and the J segment 3 bases; nucleotides outside the gene matches: 8. The CDR3 has 15 residues. CDR1 is KGHDR and CDR2 is SFDVKD in the germline V gene.

This sequence joins TRBV11-3 and TRBJ1-1, with D unresolved. The germline V gene encodes CDR1 SGHNT and CDR2 YENEEA. V lost 1 base and J lost 7, with 10 bases in between. The CDR3 loop spans 13 amino acids. Written as DNA, the CDR3 is TGTGCCAGCAGCTTAGGGGCAGAAAGTGAAGCTTTCTTT. This translates into CASSLGAESEAFF.

The chain combines TRBV25-1 with TRBJ1-5, with a weak D call TRBD1 (5 bases). Trimming removed 5 bases at V and 7 bases at J, with 18 bases between. The CDR3 runs to 15 residues. CDR1 is MGHDK and CDR2 is SYGVNS in the germline V gene. In DNA form, the CDR3 reads TGTGCCAGCAGTATCCGGGACTCCGAGGGGCAGCCCCAGCATTTT. Translating gives CASSIRDSEGQPQHF.

The chain is built from TRBV7-7 and TRBJ2-7; 8 bases are a match to TRBD2. V shed 5 bases and J 6 bases; nucleotides not matched to a gene: 9. CDR3 length: 14 residues. Germline V lookup: CDR1 SSHAT, CDR2 FNYEAQ (reference sequence). CDR3 sequence reads: CASSPSDSGIEQYF. CDR3 nucleotide sequence: TGTGCCAGCAGCCCCTCGGATAGCGGGATCGAGCAGTACTTC.

The chain has TRBV3-1 and TRBJ2-1; D is perhaps TRBD2 (6 bases). The CDR3 has 14 residues. Trimming shortened V by 6 bases and J by 9 bases, and 18 bases separated the two germline ends. Germline CDR1 LGHDT, CDR2 YNNKEL (reference sequence). CDR3 sequence reads: CASRSTGTGSEQFF. For the CDR3, the DNA is TGTGCCAGCAGGTCGACTGGGACTGGGAGTGAGCAGTTCTTC.

V usage is TRBV7-6 and J usage is TRBJ2-7; D perhaps matches TRBD2 (5 bases). Germline CDR1 and CDR2: SGHVS and FNYEAQ. Trimming shortened V by 5 bases and J by 4 bases, and 18 bases separated the two germline ends. This CDR3 has 15 amino acids. The CDR3 is CASSPTDLSKYEQYF. In DNA form, the CDR3 reads TGTGCCAGCAGCCCCACGGACTTGTCAAAGTACGAGCAGTACTTC. Together with reference TRBV7-6 and TRBJ2-7, the CDR3 gives the full variable domain: GAGVSQSPRYKVTKRGQDVALRCDPISGHVSLYWYRQALGQGPEFLTYFNYEAQQDKSGLPNDRFSAERPEGSISTLTIQRTEQRDSAMYRCASSPTDLSKYEQYFGPGTRLTVT.

The chain combines TRBV15 with TRBJ2-4, with TRBD1 matching over 8 bases. The J call is in doubt because the DNA end fits TRBJ2-5 better. CDR1 and CDR2 (germline): LNHNV, YYDKDF (reference sequence). The CDR3 is 15 residues long. The CDR3: CATSSSPGGRETQYF. CDR3 DNA sequence: TGTGCCACCAGCAGCTCTCCAGGGGGCAGGGAGACCCAGTACTTC.

This clonotype was seen a handful of times. V and J are TRBV4-1 and TRBJ2-7; 12 bases are shared with TRBD2. This CDR3 spans 18 amino acids. The V gene's germline CDR1 is MGHRA and CDR2 YSYEKL. Losses at the gene ends were 5 bases for V and 5 bases for J; bases not matched to a gene: 16. In DNA, the CDR3 is TGCGCCAGCAGCAACCGACTAGCGGGAGTTTCGGGGCGAAACGAGCAGTACTTC. It codes for CASSNRLAGVSGRNEQYF.

This chain connects TRBV5-1 to TRBJ2-1; 9 bases match TRBD2. The germline gives CDR1 SGHRS, CDR2 YFSETQ. The CDR3 contains 14 residues. V shed 3 bases, J shed 8 bases, and the junction held 6 bases outside the gene matches. CDR3 amino acids: CASSSGLAGDEQFF. The CDR3 DNA reads TGCGCCAGCAGCTCGGGACTAGCAGGCGATGAGCAGTTCTTC. Supplemented by reference TRBV5-1 and TRBJ2-1, the full variable domain reads KAGVTQTPRYLIKTRGQQVTLSCSPISGHRSVSWYQQTPGQGLQFLFEYFSETQRNKGNFPGRFSGRQFSNSRSEMNVSTLELGDSALYLCASSSGLAGDEQFFGPGTRLTVL.

V gene TRBV20-1 combines with J gene TRBJ2-1; 15 positions match TRBD2. Trimming cost V 0 bases and J 8 bases; bases outside gene matches: 5. The CDR3 sequence is 16 residues long. Germline V CDR1 and CDR2: DFQATT, SNEGSKA (reference sequence). CDR3 nucleotide sequence: TGCAGTGCTAGAGATCTTGGACTAGCGGGAGGGTATGAGCAGTTCTTC. It encodes CSARDLGLAGGYEQFF.

This clonotype is labeled medium-sized. The chain couples TRBV28 to TRBJ1-1, with D perhaps matching TRBD1 (5 bases). From germline, CDR1 is MDHEN and CDR2 SYDVKM. The CDR3 runs to 13 residues. V lost 10 bases and J lost 7, with 19 bases in between. CDR3 loop: CATRRPGTVEAFF. As DNA, the CDR3 is TGTGCCACCCGACGACCCGGGACGGTTGAAGCTTTCTTT.

This clonotype was counted a few times. The chain combines TRBV28 with TRBJ2-7; TRBD2 is a possible D gene (6 bases). The CDR3 loop spans 12 amino acids. Germline CDR1 is MDHEN and CDR2 is SYDVKM. With 7 bases removed from V and 3 bases from J, the gap between germline ends came to 10 bases. CDR3 amino acids: CASNSGSYEQYF. The CDR3 DNA reads as TGTGCCAGCAATTCCGGGAGCTACGAGCAGTACTTC.

This clonotype was detected only a few times. A read error may produce the germline difference seen at one junction end. V and J are TRBV5-1 and TRBJ2-7; D is possibly TRBD1 (6 bases). The CDR3 contains 14 residues. From germline, CDR1 is SGHRS and CDR2 YFSETQ. Here the CDR3 DNA reads TGCGGCAGCAGCTTGGGGGCAGAACTATACGAGCAGTACTTC. It is translated as CGSSLGAELYEQYF. The full variable domain, rest sourced from reference TRBV5-1 and TRBJ2-7, is KAGVTQTPRYLIKTRGQQVTLSCSPISGHRSVSWYQQTPGQGLQFLFEYFSETQRNKGNFPGRFSGRQFSNSRSEMNVSTLELGDSALYLCGSSLGAELYEQYFGPGTRLTVT.

By its share, this clonotype is medium-sized (0.01 to 0.1%). This CDR3 is CASSSGLAGGNEQFF. DNA of the CDR3: TGTGCCAGCAGCTCAGGACTAGCGGGAGGGAATGAGCAGTTCTTC. The rearrangement links TRBV7-2 to TRBJ2-1; 15 bases map to TRBD2. CDR3 length: 15 residues. Germline CDR1 is SGHTA and CDR2 is FQGNSA. Trimming cost V 4 bases and J 7 bases; bases outside gene matches: 2.

The chain has TRBV20-1 and TRBJ2-7; possibly TRBD1 for D (6 bases). CDR1 is DFQATT, CDR2 SNEGSKA, per germline (reference sequence). Trimming left V 2 bases short and J 0 bases short, with 20 bases between. There are 17 residues in the CDR3. The chain's CDR3 is CSARRLWAGESSYEQYF. The CDR3 DNA reads as TGCAGTGCTAGAAGGCTCTGGGCAGGGGAAAGCTCCTACGAGCAGTACTTC.

This sequence joins TRBV12-3 or TRBV12-4 and TRBJ2-6; possibly TRBD1 for D (6 bases). The CDR3 sequence is 15 residues long. Trimming left V 5 bases short and J 1 base short, with 9 bases between. In DNA, the CDR3 is TGTGCCAGCAGTCCCAGGGGATCTGGGGCCAACGTCCTGACTTTC. The encoded protein is CASSPRGSGANVLTF.

This clonotype was recorded a few times. The chain combines TRBV18 with TRBJ2-7, with TRBD1 matching 7 bases. Germline V gene lookup returns CDR1 KGHSH and CDR2 LQKENI. The junction had 12 bases not matched to a gene; V was cut back by 2 bases and J by 5 bases. The CDR3 contains 16 residues. The CDR3 DNA sequence: TGTGCCAGCTCACCAAATCCCGGACAGGTGGTCCACGAGCAGTACTTC. It specifies CASSPNPGQVVHEQYF.

The J gene is TRBJ2-2, the V gene TRBV10-3, with 8 nucleotides matching TRBD2. CDR3 size: 13 residues. Germline V CDR1 and CDR2: ENHRY, SYGVKD. V gave up 10 bases and J gave up 1 base; unmatched junction bases: 2. DNA for the CDR3: TGTGCCACACTAGCGGTGAACACCGGGGAGCTGTTTTTT. As protein: CATLAVNTGELFF.

This clonotype was picked up a small number of times. The V and J genes are TRBV6-9 and TRBJ2-7, with 7 bases identical to TRBD2. The V segment lost 0 bases and the J segment 5 bases; nucleotides outside the gene matches: 4. This CDR3 region has 14 residues. Germline CDR1 MNHGY, CDR2 SVAAGI. This chain's CDR3 is CASSYSSSGNEQYF. The CDR3 nucleotides read TGTGCCAGCAGTTATTCCTCTAGCGGCAACGAGCAGTACTTC.

By share, this clonotype counts as medium-sized. The rearrangement links TRBV20-1 to TRBJ2-3; D uncertain. From germline, CDR1 is DFQATT and CDR2 SNEGSKA (reference sequence). The CDR3 covers 11 residues. Deletions cut 3 bases from V and 2 bases from J, with 3 bases between. The CDR3 region is CSASVTDTQYF. For the CDR3, the DNA is TGCAGTGCTAGTGTCACAGATACGCAGTATTTT.

This clonotype was found a few times. The genes are TRBV20-1 and TRBJ2-7, with 7 bases that match TRBD2. Germline CDR1 DFQATT, CDR2 SNEGSKA (reference sequence). The length of the CDR3 is 15 residues. The V segment lost 6 bases and the J segment 0 bases; nucleotides outside the gene matches: 11. The CDR3 coding sequence is TGCAGTGCCCAGCGGGGCAACTCCCTCTCCTACGAGCAGTACTTC. It codes for CSAQRGNSLSYEQYF.

In this sample, this clonotype turned up a few times. The chain couples TRBV6-1 to TRBJ1-1; TRBD1 might be the D (5 bases). Germline CDR1 and CDR2: MNHNS and SASEGT. With 6 bases removed from V and 11 bases from J, the gap between germline ends came to 16 bases. CDR3 size: 12 residues. The CDR3 sequence: CASSLTDAGAFF. As DNA, the CDR3 is TGTGCCAGCAGCCTGACAGACGCGGGGGCTTTCTTT.

This clonotype is termed medium-sized. The chain uses TRBV6-5 and TRBJ2-7; D uncertain. Trimming stripped 1 base from V and 5 bases from J, with 0 bases between. Germline CDR1 is MNHEY and CDR2 is SVGAGI. The CDR3 length is 10 residues. CDR3: CASSYYEQYF. The CDR3, as DNA: TGTGCCAGCAGTTACTACGAGCAGTACTTC.

The V and J genes are TRBV5-1 and TRBJ2-7, with D unresolved. V was trimmed by 4 bases and J by 0 bases, leaving 14 bases between them. CDR3 length: 15 amino acids. Germline CDR1 is SGHRS and CDR2 is YFSETQ. The CDR3: CASSLSLGLSYEQYF. CDR3 sequence (DNA): TGCGCCAGCAGCCTATCGCTGGGCCTCTCCTACGAGCAGTACTTC.

As for this clonotype: One end of the junction does not line up with germline, which may come from a read error. The gene calls are TRBV10-3 and TRBJ2-7; weak D call: TRBD2 (6 bases). The germline gives CDR1 ENHRY, CDR2 SYGVKD. The CDR3 covers 12 residues. CDR3 nucleotide sequence: TGTGCCACCAGTGCTCCTGCGGGGGAGCAGTACTTC. Its translation is CATSAPAGEQYF.

A note on this clonotype: The junction shows a germline mismatch at one end, possibly a read error. The CDR3 coding sequence is TGTGCCAGCAACCCGCTAGCGAACTCCTACGAGCAGCACTTC. Translating gives CASNPLANSYEQHF. The V and J genes are TRBV28 and TRBJ2-7; D possibly corresponds to TRBD2 (6 bases). Germline CDR1 and CDR2: MDHEN and SYDVKM. The CDR3 sequence is 14 residues long. The complete variable domain, with remaining parts taken from reference TRBV28 and TRBJ2-7, reads DVKVTQSSRYLVKRTGEKVFLECVQDMDHENMFWYRQDPGLGLRLIYFSYDVKMKEKGDIPEGYSVSREKKERFSLILESASTNQTSMYLCASNPLANSYEQHFGPGTRLTVT.

As DNA, the CDR3 is TGCGCCAGCAGCCAAGCCGCCCCGGCCGGGGAGCTGTTTTTT. It codes for CASSQAAPAGELFF. J is TRBJ2-2 and V is TRBV4-1; D unresolved. V was cut by 1 base and J by 6 bases, with 9 bases left in between. The germline gives CDR1 MGHRA, CDR2 YSYEKL. CDR3 size: 14 residues.

By share, this clonotype ranks as medium-sized (0.01 to 0.1%). The chain links TRBV30 to TRBJ1-4; 8 bases are a match to TRBD1. The germline CDR1 and CDR2 sequences are GTSNPN and SVGIG (reference sequence). The ends lost 0 bases at V and 3 bases at J; junction bases unmatched: 0. The CDR3 length is 14 residues. The CDR3 here is CAWSVQGANEKLFF. CDR3 nucleotides: TGTGCCTGGAGTGTACAGGGGGCTAATGAAAAACTGTTTTTT.

This chain joins TRBV30 and TRBJ1-1; D gene ambiguous. The length of the CDR3 is 14 residues. V lost 5 bases, J lost 4 bases, and 17 bases lay in between. Germline V gene lookup returns CDR1 GTSNPN and CDR2 SVGIG (reference sequence). The CDR3 region has the DNA TGTGCCTGGGGCGACGTGGCGCTTGGCACTGAAGCTTTCTTT. Amino acids: CAWGDVALGTEAFF.